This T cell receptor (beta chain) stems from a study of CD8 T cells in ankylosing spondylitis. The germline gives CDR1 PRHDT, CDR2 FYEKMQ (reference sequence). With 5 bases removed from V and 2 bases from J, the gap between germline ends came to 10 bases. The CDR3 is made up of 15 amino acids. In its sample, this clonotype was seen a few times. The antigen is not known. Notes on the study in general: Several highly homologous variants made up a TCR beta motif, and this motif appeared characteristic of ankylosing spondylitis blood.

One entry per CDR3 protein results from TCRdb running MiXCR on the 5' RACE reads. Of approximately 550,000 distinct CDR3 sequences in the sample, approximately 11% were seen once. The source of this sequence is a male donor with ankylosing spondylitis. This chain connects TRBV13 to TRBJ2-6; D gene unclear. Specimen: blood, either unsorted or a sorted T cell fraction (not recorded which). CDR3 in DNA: TGTGCCAGCAGCCCCAGCCTCCCTGGGGCCAACGTCCTGACTTTC. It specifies CASSPSLPGANVLTF.